This T cell receptor (beta chain) was found in a study of T cells in Graves' hyperthyroidism and ophthalmopathy. TCR beta CDR3 region amplification was performed from RNA transcripts. The HTBI primer set served for first-round RT-PCR of the TCR CDR3. TCRdb reprocessed the multiplex PCR reads with MiXCR, giving one entry per CDR3 protein. The sample records about 400,000 distinct CDR3 sequences, around 15% being singletons. The germline V and J ends were trimmed by 3 bases and 3 bases, with 9 bases remaining between them. CDR3 length equals 12 residues. Germline assignment: CDR1 DFQATT and CDR2 SNEGSKA (reference sequence).

The chain carries TRBV20-1 and TRBJ2-7; tentatively, D is TRBD2 (6 bases). Sequenced: blood. The TCR sequence derives from a man in his forties or fifties with Graves' ophthalmopathy. The CDR3 loop reads CSASSGGYEQYF. CDR3 sequence (DNA): TGCAGTGCTAGTTCCGGGGGCTACGAGCAGTACTTC.